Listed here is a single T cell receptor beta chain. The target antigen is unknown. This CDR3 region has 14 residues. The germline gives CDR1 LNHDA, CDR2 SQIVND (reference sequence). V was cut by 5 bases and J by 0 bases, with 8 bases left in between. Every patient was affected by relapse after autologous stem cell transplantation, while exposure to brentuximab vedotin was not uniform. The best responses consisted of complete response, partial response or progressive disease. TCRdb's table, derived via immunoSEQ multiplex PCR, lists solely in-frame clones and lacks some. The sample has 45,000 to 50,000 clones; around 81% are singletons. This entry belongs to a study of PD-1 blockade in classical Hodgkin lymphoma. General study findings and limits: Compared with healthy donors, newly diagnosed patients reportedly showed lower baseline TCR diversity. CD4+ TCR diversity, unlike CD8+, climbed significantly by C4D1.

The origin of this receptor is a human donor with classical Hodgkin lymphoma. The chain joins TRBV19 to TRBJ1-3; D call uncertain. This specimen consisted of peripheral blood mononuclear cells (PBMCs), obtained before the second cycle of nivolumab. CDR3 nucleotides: TGTGCCAGTAGTTCAGAACCCTCTGGAAACACCATATATTTT. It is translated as CASSSEPSGNTIYF.